The sequence of this TCR beta chain was determined in a study of cytomegalovirus exposure and HLA in healthy donors. Study-level information: Within the Caucasian-associated ancestry cluster were around 81% of the approximately 400 genotyped donors.

CDR3 size: 15 residues. Germline assignment: CDR1 KGHSH and CDR2 LQKENI. V trimming: 0 bases; J trimming: 5 bases; junction bases outside the gene matches: 4. In this sample, this clone turned up once. Its antigen is unidentified. General study points: Among TCR beta chains, those listed as cytomegalovirus-associated numbered 164. The CMV antigen specificity of three CMV-associated chains was confirmed through in vitro analysis. Trimming of TCR beta V- and J-genes showed a link, identified in a later analysis, to a missense DCLRE1C variant.

Both 60 Vbeta primers and 13 Jbeta primers went into the PCR. Repertoires were generated with immunoSEQ multiplex PCR, while TCRdb's copy carries only in-frame clones and drops some. The table lists about 160,000 clones, 70% to 80% of them singletons. The V gene is TRBV18, the J gene TRBJ1-1; 9 positions match TRBD1. This TCR was recovered from a man aged 25 to 40 in good health and CMV-seropositive. The sequenced material came from PBMCs. Here the CDR3 reads CASSPPGTGRTEAFF. The CDR3 nucleotides read TGTGCCAGCTCACCACCCGGGACAGGGAGGACTGAAGCTTTCTTT.